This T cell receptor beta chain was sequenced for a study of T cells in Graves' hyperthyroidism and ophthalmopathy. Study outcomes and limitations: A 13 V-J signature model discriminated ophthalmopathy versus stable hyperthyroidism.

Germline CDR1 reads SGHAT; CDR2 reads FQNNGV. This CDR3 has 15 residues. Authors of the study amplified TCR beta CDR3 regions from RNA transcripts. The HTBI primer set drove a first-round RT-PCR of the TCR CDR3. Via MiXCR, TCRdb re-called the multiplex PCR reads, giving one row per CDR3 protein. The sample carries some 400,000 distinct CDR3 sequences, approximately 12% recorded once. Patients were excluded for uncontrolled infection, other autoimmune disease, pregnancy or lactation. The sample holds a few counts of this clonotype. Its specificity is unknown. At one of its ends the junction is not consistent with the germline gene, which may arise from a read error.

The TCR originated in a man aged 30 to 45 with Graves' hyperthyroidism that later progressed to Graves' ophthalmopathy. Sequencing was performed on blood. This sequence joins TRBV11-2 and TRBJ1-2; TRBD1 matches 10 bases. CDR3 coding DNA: TGTGCCGGCAGTGCTCCGGGACAGGGGATCTATGGCTACACCTTC. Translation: CAGSAPGQGIYGYTF.